This T cell receptor beta chain was identified during a study of OX40 agonist ivuxolimab in advanced cancers. Study-wide results and caveats: On average, CD8+ T cells showed a greater number of expanded clones than CD4+.

A remark on this clone: Its antigen is not identified.

Produced via immunoSEQ multiplex PCR; TCRdb's table is partial and in-frame only. The table records about 40,000 clones, more than 80% of them present only once. Source: CD4+ or CD8+ T cells sorted from blood, taken in a trial of the OX40 agonist ivuxolimab. This TCR derives from an adult with an advanced solid tumor such as melanoma, head and neck, liver or kidney cancer.

The CDR3 DNA sequence: TGTGCCAGCGGCAATGGACAGGGGGGTCAGCCCCAGCATTTT. It yields the protein CASGNGQGGQPQHF. This chain connects TRBV6-1 to TRBJ1-5, with 10 bases that match TRBD1. Unmatched junction bases numbered 7, after V lost 8 bases and J lost 6 bases. This CDR3 contains 14 residues. Germline CDR1 reads MNHNS; CDR2 reads SASEGT.